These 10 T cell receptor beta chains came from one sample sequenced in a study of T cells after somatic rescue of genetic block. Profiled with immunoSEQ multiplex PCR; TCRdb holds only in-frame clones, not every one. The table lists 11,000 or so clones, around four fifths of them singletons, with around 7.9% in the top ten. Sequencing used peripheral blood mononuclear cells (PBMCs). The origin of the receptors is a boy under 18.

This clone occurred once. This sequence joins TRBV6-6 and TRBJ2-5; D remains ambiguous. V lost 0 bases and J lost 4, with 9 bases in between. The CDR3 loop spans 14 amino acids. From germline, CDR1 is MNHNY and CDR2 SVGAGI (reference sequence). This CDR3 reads CASSYSVARETQYF. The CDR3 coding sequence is TGTGCCAGCAGTTACTCGGTGGCCCGAGAGACCCAGTACTTC.

CDR3 nucleotides: TGTGCCAGCAGCTTAGGGACGCGTTTCGGCGCTGAAGCTTTCTTT. It codes for CASSLGTRFGAEAFF. The chain combines TRBV7-9 with TRBJ1-1; D gene ambiguous. CDR1 is SEHNR, CDR2 FQNEAQ, per germline (reference sequence). V dropped 1 base and J dropped 6 bases, with 15 bases sitting between them. The CDR3 is 15 amino acids.

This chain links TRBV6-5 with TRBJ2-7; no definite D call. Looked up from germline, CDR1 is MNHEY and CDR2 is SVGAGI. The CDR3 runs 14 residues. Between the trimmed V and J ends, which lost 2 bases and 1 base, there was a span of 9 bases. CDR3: CASSYPWSSYEQYF. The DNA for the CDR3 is TGTGCCAGCAGTTACCCTTGGTCTTCCTACGAGCAGTACTTC.

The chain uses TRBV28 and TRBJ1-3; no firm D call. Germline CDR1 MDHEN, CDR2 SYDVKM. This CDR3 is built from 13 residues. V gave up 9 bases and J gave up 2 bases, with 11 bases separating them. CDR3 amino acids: CARPEGTGNTIYF. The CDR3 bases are TGTGCCAGACCAGAGGGCACTGGAAACACCATATATTTT.

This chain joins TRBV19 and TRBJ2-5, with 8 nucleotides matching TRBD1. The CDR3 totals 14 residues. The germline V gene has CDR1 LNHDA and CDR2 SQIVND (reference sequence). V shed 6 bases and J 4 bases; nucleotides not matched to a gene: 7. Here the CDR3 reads CASRRTGSVETQYF. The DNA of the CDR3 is TGTGCCAGTAGAAGGACAGGGTCCGTAGAGACCCAGTACTTC.

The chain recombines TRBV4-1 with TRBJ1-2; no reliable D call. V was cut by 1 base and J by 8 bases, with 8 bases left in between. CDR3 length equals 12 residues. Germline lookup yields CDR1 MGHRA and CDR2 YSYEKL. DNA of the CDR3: TGCGCCAGCAGCCAAGTCCGCGGGGGCTACACCTTC. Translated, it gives CASSQVRGGYTF.

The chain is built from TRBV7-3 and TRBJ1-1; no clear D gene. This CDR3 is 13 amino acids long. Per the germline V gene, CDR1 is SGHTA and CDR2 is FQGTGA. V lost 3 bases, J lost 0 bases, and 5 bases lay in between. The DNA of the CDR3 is TGTGCCAGCAGCTTCCTCGTGAACACTGAAGCTTTCTTT. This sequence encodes CASSFLVNTEAFF.

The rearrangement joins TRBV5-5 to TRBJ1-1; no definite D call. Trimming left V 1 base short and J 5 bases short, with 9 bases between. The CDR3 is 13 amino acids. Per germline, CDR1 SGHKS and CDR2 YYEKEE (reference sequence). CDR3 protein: CASSLMQITEAFF. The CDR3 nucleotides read TGTGCCAGCAGCTTGATGCAGATAACTGAAGCTTTCTTT.

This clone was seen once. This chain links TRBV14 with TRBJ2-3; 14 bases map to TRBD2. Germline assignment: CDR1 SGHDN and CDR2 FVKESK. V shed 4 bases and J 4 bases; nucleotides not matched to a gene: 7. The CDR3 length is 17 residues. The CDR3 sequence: CASSRSTTSGGADTQYF. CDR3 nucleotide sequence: TGTGCCAGCAGCCGAAGTACGACTAGCGGGGGGGCAGATACGCAGTATTTT.

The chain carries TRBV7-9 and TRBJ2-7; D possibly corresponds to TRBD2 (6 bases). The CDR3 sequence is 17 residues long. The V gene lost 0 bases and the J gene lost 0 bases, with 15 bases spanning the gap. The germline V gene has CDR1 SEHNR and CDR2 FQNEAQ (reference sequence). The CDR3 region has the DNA TGTGCCAGCAGCTTAGCTGCGGGACTCCTTATCTCCTACGAGCAGTACTTC. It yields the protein CASSLAAGLLISYEQYF.